This TCR beta chain was recorded in a study of T-cell reconstitution after alpha-beta-depleted transplantation in children. Study-level results: Newly made T cells mostly supplied T-cell counts and diversity one year after transplant.

Germline lookup yields CDR1 MDHEN and CDR2 SYDVKM. The CDR3 sequence is 11 residues long. The ends were cut back, 5 bases at V and 4 bases at J, with 6 bases in the middle. It was with unique molecular identifiers that the TCRbeta library was prepared. Each CDR3 protein is one row after TCRdb ran MiXCR on the PCR reads. The sample gives 200,000 to 250,000 distinct CDR3 sequences, under 13% of which show up once; roughly 28% is in the top ten. The sample holds many counts of this clonotype. The antigen is not known. This receptor was taken from a child less than two years old with acute myeloid leukemia, due to receive a stem cell transplant. This chain connects TRBV28 to TRBJ2-7, with unresolved D. Sample: PBMCs, taken before TCRalphabeta/CD19-depleted stem cell transplant. The chain's CDR3 is CASSLQYEQYF. The CDR3 DNA follows: TGTGCCAGCAGTCTCCAATACGAGCAGTACTTC.